A single sample gave rise to the 30 T cell receptor beta chains below, sequenced in a study of T cell repertoires in cytomegalovirus infection. TCRdb re-called the reads with MiXCR, one entry per CDR3 protein. The data hold 650,000 to 850,000 distinct CDR3 sequences, with 25% to 35% observed a single time. Their target antigens are unknown. The sequencing here drew on cultured CD8+ T cells from PBMCs, taken from culture after CMV antigen stimulation. These receptors were obtained from a human donor in good health (CMV status not recorded). Some clones in this sample may be carry-over from other donors' samples.

This chain connects TRBV4-1 to TRBJ1-5; 7 bases agree with TRBD1. The CDR3 is 18 residues long. The germline gives CDR1 MGHRA, CDR2 YSYEKL. With V trimmed by 4 bases and J by 2 bases, 14 bases remained unmatched. The CDR3 bases are TGCGCCAGCAGCCCATCAGGGGGAACAGGAATCGGCAATCAGCCCCAGCATTTT. This translates into CASSPSGGTGIGNQPQHF.

This clonotype was detected only a few times. This chain links TRBV6-2 or TRBV6-3 with TRBJ1-2; D is uncertain. Trimming left V 10 bases short and J 0 bases short, with 15 bases between. Germline loops: CDR1 MNHEY, CDR2 SVGEGT. This CDR3 has 14 residues. The CDR3 sequence is CATDGIHPNYGYTF. As DNA, the CDR3 is TGTGCCACCGATGGAATCCACCCTAACTATGGCTACACCTTC.

As to this clonotype: A much larger clone is a single base away; this may be a read error. The chain has TRBV7-8 and TRBJ2-1; D unclear. Germline CDR1 SGHVS, CDR2 FQNEAQ. The CDR3 has 11 residues. CDR3 region: CANSLVSEQFF. CDR3 nucleotide sequence: TGTGCCAACAGCTTAGTAAGTGAGCAGTTCTTC.

This clonotype has a count of ten or more. V is TRBV7-6 and J is TRBJ2-5; 9 bases match TRBD1. The junction had 5 bases not matched to a gene; V was cut back by 4 bases and J by 5 bases. Per the germline V gene, CDR1 is SGHVS and CDR2 is FNYEAQ. The CDR3 has 14 residues. The CDR3 sequence: CASSSNRGRETQYF. For the CDR3, the DNA is TGTGCCAGCAGCTCGAACAGGGGGCGGGAGACCCAGTACTTC.

The rearrangement links TRBV10-2 to TRBJ2-7; D possibly corresponds to TRBD1 (6 bases). The V end was cut by 6 bases, the J end by 4 bases, with 16 bases between. The CDR3 consists of 14 residues. Germline V gene data show CDR1 as WSHSY and CDR2 as SAAADI. The CDR3 protein is CASSQSFTGYEQYF. In DNA form, the CDR3 reads TGCGCCAGCAGCCAAAGCTTTACAGGGTACGAGCAGTACTTC.

The rearrangement joins TRBV19 to TRBJ1-5; 7 nucleotides agree with TRBD1. CDR1 is LNHDA, CDR2 SQIVND, per germline (reference sequence). With V trimmed by 7 bases and J by 3 bases, 15 bases remained unmatched. This CDR3 comprises 17 residues. In nucleotides, the CDR3 is TGTGCCAGTATCCCAATACCTCAGGGACAGAACAATCAGCCCCAGCATTTT. Translated: CASIPIPQGQNNQPQHF.

The V and J genes are TRBV3-1 and TRBJ2-3, with 12 bases that match TRBD2. This CDR3 is 18 amino acids long. CDR1 and CDR2 (germline): LGHDT, YNNKEL (reference sequence). V lost 1 base to trimming and J lost 8 bases; unmatched junction nucleotides: 13. DNA of the CDR3: TGTGCCAGCAGCCAAGTGCCCGGACTAGCGGGGTTGCGGGGTACGCAGTATTTT. This translates into CASSQVPGLAGLRGTQYF.

The V and J genes are TRBV4-1 and TRBJ2-1; 13 positions match TRBD2. CDR1 and CDR2 from the germline V gene are MGHRA and YSYEKL. The V gene end was trimmed by 2 bases and the J gene end by 3 bases; junction bases not matched to a gene: 10. The CDR3 consists of 19 residues. CDR3 sequence (DNA): TGCGCCAGCAGCCAACGGACTAGCGGGGGACCGTCCTACTACAATGAGCAGTTCTTC. Its protein product is CASSQRTSGGPSYYNEQFF.

The gene calls are TRBV7-6 and TRBJ1-5; tentative D call: TRBD1 (6 bases). V lost 3 bases and J 15 bases, leaving 24 bases between the germline ends. Germline-derived CDR1 and CDR2 are SGHVS and FNYEAQ. The CDR3 loop spans 15 amino acids. The CDR3 region has the DNA TGTGCCAGCAGCTTTGGAGGTCTGGGGGCAAGTGTAGGGCATTTT. This codes for CASSFGGLGASVGHF.

The rearrangement joins TRBV4-2 to TRBJ2-2; weak D call: TRBD1 (6 bases). Trimming cost V 0 bases and J 6 bases, with 14 bases left between them. The germline V gene has CDR1 LGHNA and CDR2 YNFKEQ. This CDR3 contains 16 residues. Here the CDR3 reads CASSQDQGGVAGELFF. CDR3 nucleotide sequence: TGTGCCAGCAGCCAAGATCAAGGGGGAGTAGCCGGGGAGCTGTTTTTT.

The chain is built from TRBV6-2 or TRBV6-3 and TRBJ2-2; TRBD2 agrees at 12 bases. The germline V gene has CDR1 MNHEY and CDR2 SVGEGT. V shed 6 bases, J shed 5 bases, and the junction held 4 bases outside the gene matches. This CDR3 spans 15 amino acids. The DNA of the CDR3 is TGTGCCAGCAGGAGGACTAGCGGGGAAACCGGGGAGCTGTTTTTT. Its protein product is CASRRTSGETGELFF.

This clonotype was detected only a few times. This chain joins TRBV7-6 and TRBJ2-1; the D is unclear. V was pared by 6 bases and J by 1 base, with 13 bases between. The CDR3 is made up of 15 amino acids. Germline V gene lookup returns CDR1 SGHVS and CDR2 FNYEAQ. CDR3 in amino acids: CASSRNAVSYNEQFF. The CDR3 coding sequence is TGTGCCAGCAGTCGGAATGCTGTATCCTACAATGAGCAGTTCTTC.

This clonotype was counted a single time. The chain carries TRBV28 and TRBJ2-1; the D gene is possibly TRBD1 (6 bases). This CDR3 has 16 residues. Looked up from germline, CDR1 is MDHEN and CDR2 is SYDVKM. The V gene lost 7 bases and the J gene lost 2 bases, with 18 bases spanning the gap. In DNA, the CDR3 is TGTGCCAGCACACCTCAGGGGTTAATCGCCTACAATGAGCAGTTCTTC. The encoded protein is CASTPQGLIAYNEQFF.

J is TRBJ1-1 and V is TRBV15; D perhaps matches TRBD1 (5 bases). The CDR3 has 15 amino acids. The V gene lost 5 bases and the J gene lost 2 bases, with 15 bases spanning the gap. Germline values: CDR1 LNHNV, CDR2 YYDKDF (reference sequence). The CDR3 reads CATSPRSGANTEAFF. The CDR3 DNA reads TGTGCCACCAGCCCACGGAGTGGGGCAAACACTGAAGCTTTCTTT.

This chain uses TRBV19 with TRBJ2-1, with TRBD2 matching over 8 bases. Looked up from germline, CDR1 is LNHDA and CDR2 is SQIVND (reference sequence). V dropped 6 bases and J dropped 2; count of bases not matched to a gene: 6. The CDR3 is made up of 15 amino acids. The DNA of the CDR3 is TGTGCCAGTAGGATTACTAGCGGCCCCTACAATGAGCAGTTCTTC. This encodes CASRITSGPYNEQFF.

This clonotype was seen only a few times. This rearrangement joins TRBV28 to TRBJ2-1; perhaps D is TRBD1 or TRBD2 (5 bases each). This CDR3 is 16 amino acids long. Germline V CDR1 and CDR2: MDHEN, SYDVKM. The V end was cut by 0 bases, the J end by 3 bases, with 12 bases between. The CDR3 reads CASSLWLRDLYNEQFF. The DNA for the CDR3 is TGTGCCAGCAGTTTATGGCTCCGGGACCTCTACAATGAGCAGTTCTTC.

This clonotype turned up a few times. The chain combines TRBV18 with TRBJ2-3, with 8 positions matching TRBD1. Germline CDR1 reads KGHSH; CDR2 reads LQKENI. Germline trimming cut 5 bases from V and 1 base from J; bases unmatched to any gene: 11. There are 17 residues in the CDR3. The CDR3 is CASSSLDRDVGTDTQYF. The DNA of the CDR3 is TGTGCCAGCTCATCCCTGGACAGGGACGTCGGCACAGATACGCAGTATTTT.

This clonotype was detected many times. The V call is TRBV27, the J call TRBJ2-7; 9 bases are a match to TRBD1. CDR3 length: 14 residues. V trimming: 4 bases; J trimming: 3 bases; junction bases outside the gene matches: 4. The germline V gene has CDR1 MNHEY and CDR2 SMNVEV (reference sequence). The CDR3, as DNA: TGTGCCAGCAGTTCCGGGACAGGGATCTACGAGCAGTACTTC. This translates into CASSSGTGIYEQYF.

This chain connects TRBV20-1 to TRBJ2-7; D is uncertain. V lost 0 bases and J 4 bases, leaving 10 bases between the germline ends. Germline assignment: CDR1 DFQATT and CDR2 SNEGSKA (reference sequence). The CDR3 covers 13 residues. The CDR3 nucleotides are TGCAGTGCTAGAGATCCTGATAGTTACGAGCAGTACGTC. This sequence encodes CSARDPDSYEQYV.

The chain links TRBV20-1 to TRBJ2-2, with D unclear. Trimming stripped 3 bases from V and 1 base from J, with 6 bases between. The CDR3 loop spans 13 amino acids. CDR1 is DFQATT and CDR2 is SNEGSKA in the germline V gene (reference sequence). The CDR3 DNA follows: TGCAGTGCTAGTTCCTGGAACACCGGGGAGCTGTTTTTT. Amino acids: CSASSWNTGELFF.

The chain links TRBV27 to TRBJ1-1, with no clear D. The CDR3 has 12 residues. The V gene's germline CDR1 is MNHEY and CDR2 SMNVEV (reference sequence). The V and J ends lost 6 bases and 7 bases respectively, with 12 bases between them. CDR3 loop: CASSRPVGEAFF. For the CDR3, the DNA is TGTGCCAGCAGCCGCCCGGTGGGTGAAGCTTTCTTT.

This clonotype was detected a few times. CDR3 DNA: TGTGCCAGCAATAGTGAAGGCGACACTGAAGCTTTCTTT. Protein sequence: CASNSEGDTEAFF. The gene calls are TRBV7-8 and TRBJ1-1; D unresolved. V was clipped by 7 bases and J by 3 bases, with 12 bases between them. Germline V gene lookup returns CDR1 SGHVS and CDR2 FQNEAQ. The CDR3 extends over 13 amino acids.

The chain links TRBV18 to TRBJ1-2; TRBD1 matches 7 bases. CDR1 and CDR2 from the germline V gene are KGHSH and LQKENI. J was trimmed by 4 bases and V by 5 bases; bases with no gene match: 4. The length of the CDR3 is 13 residues. The CDR3 is CASSGTETYGYTF. The CDR3 DNA sequence: TGTGCCAGCTCAGGGACAGAAACCTATGGCTACACCTTC.

In its sample, this clonotype was seen a few times. The chain employs TRBV6-2 or TRBV6-3 and TRBJ2-7; no clear D. The germline V gene encodes CDR1 MNHEY and CDR2 SVGEGT. Trimming pared 6 bases from V and 7 bases from J, leaving 16 bases between. The CDR3 length is 13 residues. CDR3 DNA sequence: TGTGCCAGCAGACTACACACCTTCGGGGAGCAGTACGTC. Its protein product is CASRLHTFGEQYV.

V and J are TRBV19 and TRBJ1-1; tentatively, D is TRBD1 (6 bases). CDR1 and CDR2 from the germline V gene are LNHDA and SQIVND (reference sequence). Trimming shortened V by 2 bases and J by 8 bases, and 9 bases separated the two germline ends. The CDR3 consists of 12 residues. CDR3 in DNA: TGTGCCAGTAGTATATGGGGGGGCGAAGCTTTCTTT. Protein product: CASSIWGGEAFF.

A few counts support this clonotype. This chain's CDR3 is CAISELRTNYGYTF. The CDR3 DNA is TGTGCCATCAGTGAGCTCCGAACCAACTATGGCTACACCTTC. The genes are TRBV10-3 and TRBJ1-2; unclear D gene. Trimming cost V 2 bases and J 2 bases, with 9 bases left between them. Per the germline V gene, CDR1 is ENHRY and CDR2 is SYGVKD. This CDR3 region has 14 residues.

The rearrangement joins TRBV7-9 to TRBJ2-7, with 8 bases identical to TRBD1. V lost 5 bases, J lost 3 bases, and 3 bases stayed unmatched. Germline-derived CDR1 and CDR2 are SEHNR and FQNEAQ (reference sequence). This CDR3 contains 13 residues. CDR3 in amino acids: CASSATGGYEQYV. The DNA of the CDR3 is TGTGCCAGCAGCGCTACAGGGGGCTACGAGCAGTACGTC.

The rearrangement uses TRBV2 and TRBJ2-7, with D uncertain. CDR1 and CDR2 from the germline V gene are SNHLY and FYNNEI. CDR3 size: 11 residues. V was pared by 8 bases and J by 0 bases, with 5 bases between. This CDR3 reads CASWDSYEQYV. CDR3 DNA sequence: TGTGCCAGCTGGGACTCCTACGAGCAGTACGTC.

This clonotype was counted at least ten times. DNA for the CDR3: TGTGCCAGCAGCTTAGAGAGGGGGGGCGGCTACACCTTC. Encoded protein: CASSLERGGGYTF. The chain couples TRBV7-6 to TRBJ1-2, with D possibly matching TRBD1 (6 bases). Trimming left V 1 base short and J 8 bases short, with 11 bases between. This CDR3 has 13 residues. Germline V CDR1 and CDR2: SGHVS, FNYEAQ. Looking up the rest from reference TRBV7-6 and TRBJ1-2 gives the full variable domain: GAGVSQSPRYKVTKRGQDVALRCDPISGHVSLYWYRQALGQGPEFLTYFNYEAQQDKSGLPNDRFSAERPEGSISTLTIQRTEQRDSAMYRCASSLERGGGYTFGSGTRLTVV.

The chain is built from TRBV10-3 and TRBJ1-1; D remains ambiguous. The V and J ends lost 0 bases and 6 bases respectively, with 14 bases between them. This CDR3 is 15 amino acids long. Germline V lookup: CDR1 ENHRY, CDR2 SYGVKD. DNA for the CDR3: TGTGCCATCAGTGAGTCTACGGTCGTAGGCCCTGAAGCTTTCTTT. Translating it yields CAISESTVVGPEAFF.